One sample yielded the 5 T cell receptor beta chains listed below, sequenced in a study of blood T cell repertoires in COVID-19. Sequencing was performed with immunoSEQ multiplex PCR; in TCRdb, only in-frame clones are kept and a portion is missing. The sample lists 80,000 to 130,000 clones, roughly 85% occurring once. The sequencing input was PBMCs or T cells enriched from blood (not recorded which). All receptors come from a woman aged 50 to 60 who had recovered from COVID-19.

The gene calls are TRBV10-1 and TRBJ2-3; TRBD1 matches at 9 bases. V was clipped by 6 bases and J by 3 bases; unmatched bases: 4. The CDR3 extends over 14 amino acids. Germline CDR1 WNHNN, CDR2 SYGVQD (reference sequence). CDR3 nucleotide sequence: TGCGCCAGCAGGAAGGACAGGGGTACAGATACGCAGTATTTT. It translates to CASRKDRGTDTQYF.

The CDR3 coding sequence is TGTGCCAGCCAGGGACAGGGGTATCTCACTGAAGCTTTCTTT. As protein: CASQGQGYLTEAFF. The V call is TRBV27, the J call TRBJ1-1; 10 nucleotides match TRBD1. CDR3 length equals 14 residues. With 8 bases clipped from V and 4 bases from J, the junction kept 7 bases outside the gene matches. The germline V gene encodes CDR1 MNHEY and CDR2 SMNVEV (reference sequence).

This chain's CDR3 is CSVGSRGYEQYF. The CDR3 nucleotides read TGCAGCGTTGGATCCAGGGGCTACGAGCAGTACTTC. V and J are TRBV29-1 and TRBJ2-7, with a possible D match to TRBD1 (6 bases). Germline loops: CDR1 SQVTM, CDR2 ANQGSEA. The CDR3 is 12 amino acids. Trimming took 4 bases from V and 3 from J, leaving 10 bases between them.

The chain carries TRBV11-2 and TRBJ1-2; TRBD1 aligns across 8 bases. Germline V CDR1 and CDR2: SGHAT, FQNNGV. The CDR3 is made up of 13 amino acids. V trimming: 2 bases; J trimming: 6 bases; junction bases outside the gene matches: 2. The CDR3 loop reads CASSLNRGDGYTF. CDR3 bases: TGTGCCAGCAGCTTAAACAGGGGGGATGGCTACACCTTC.

The rearrangement links TRBV5-1 to TRBJ2-5, with TRBD1 identical over 11 bases. The CDR3 consists of 15 residues. Germline lookup yields CDR1 SGHRS and CDR2 YFSETQ. The V gene end was trimmed by 3 bases and the J gene end by 5 bases; junction bases not matched to a gene: 6. The CDR3 DNA is TGCGCCAGCAGCTCCCAAGGACAGGGGGCCGAGACCCAGTACTTC. It specifies CASSSQGQGAETQYF. Full variable domain (remainder filled in from reference TRBV5-1 and TRBJ2-5): KAGVTQTPRYLIKTRGQQVTLSCSPISGHRSVSWYQQTPGQGLQFLFEYFSETQRNKGNFPGRFSGRQFSNSRSEMNVSTLELGDSALYLCASSSQGQGAETQYFGPGTRLLVL.